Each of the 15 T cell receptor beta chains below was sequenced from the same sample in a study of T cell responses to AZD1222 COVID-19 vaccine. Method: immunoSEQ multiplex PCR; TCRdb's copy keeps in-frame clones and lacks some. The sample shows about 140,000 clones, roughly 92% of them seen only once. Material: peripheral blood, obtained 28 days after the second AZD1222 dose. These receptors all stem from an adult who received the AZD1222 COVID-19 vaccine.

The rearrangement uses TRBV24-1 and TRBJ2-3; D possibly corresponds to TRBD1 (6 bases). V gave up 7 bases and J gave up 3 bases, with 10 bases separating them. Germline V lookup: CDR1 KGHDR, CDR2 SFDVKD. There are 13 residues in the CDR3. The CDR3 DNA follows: TGTGCCACCAGGGGGGCGCCAACAGATACGCAGTATTTT. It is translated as CATRGAPTDTQYF.

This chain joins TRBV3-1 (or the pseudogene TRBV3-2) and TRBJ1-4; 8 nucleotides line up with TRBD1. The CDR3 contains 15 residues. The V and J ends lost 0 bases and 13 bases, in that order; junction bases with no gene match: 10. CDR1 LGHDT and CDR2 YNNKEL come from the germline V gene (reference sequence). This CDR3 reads CASSQDVTGGGRLFF. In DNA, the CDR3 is TGTGCCAGCAGCCAAGATGTTACAGGGGGTGGGAGACTGTTTTTT.

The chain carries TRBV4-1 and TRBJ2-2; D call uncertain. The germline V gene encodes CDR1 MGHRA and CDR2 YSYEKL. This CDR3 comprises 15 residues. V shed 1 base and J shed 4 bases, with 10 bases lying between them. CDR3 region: CASSQVTESTGELFF. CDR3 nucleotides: TGCGCCAGCAGCCAAGTCACAGAGAGCACCGGGGAGCTGTTTTTT.

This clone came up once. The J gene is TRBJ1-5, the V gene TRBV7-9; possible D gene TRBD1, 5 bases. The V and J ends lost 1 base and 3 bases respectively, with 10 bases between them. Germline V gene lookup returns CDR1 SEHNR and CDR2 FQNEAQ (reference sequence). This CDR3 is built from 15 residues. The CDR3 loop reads CASSLEGTSNQPQHF. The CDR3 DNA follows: TGTGCCAGCAGCTTAGAGGGGACTTCCAATCAGCCCCAGCATTTT.

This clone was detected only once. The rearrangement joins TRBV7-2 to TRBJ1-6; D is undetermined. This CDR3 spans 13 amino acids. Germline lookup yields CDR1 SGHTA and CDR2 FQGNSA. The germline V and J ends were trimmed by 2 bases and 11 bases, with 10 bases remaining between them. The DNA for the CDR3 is TGTGCCAGCAGCTTAAGCGTAGCCCCACCCCTCCACTTT. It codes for CASSLSVAPPLHF.

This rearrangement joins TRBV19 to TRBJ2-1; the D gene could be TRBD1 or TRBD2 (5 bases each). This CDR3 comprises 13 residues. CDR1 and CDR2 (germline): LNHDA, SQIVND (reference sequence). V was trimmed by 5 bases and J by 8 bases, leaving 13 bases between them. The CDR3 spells CASSWDRGYEQFF. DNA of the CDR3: TGTGCCAGTAGTTGGGACCGGGGCTATGAGCAGTTCTTC.

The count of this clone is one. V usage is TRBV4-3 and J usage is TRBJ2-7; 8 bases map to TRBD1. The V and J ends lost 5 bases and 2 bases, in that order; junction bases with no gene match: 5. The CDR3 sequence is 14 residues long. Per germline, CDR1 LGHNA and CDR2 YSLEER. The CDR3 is CASSFGQGTYEQYF. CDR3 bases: TGCGCCAGCAGCTTCGGACAGGGAACCTACGAGCAGTACTTC.

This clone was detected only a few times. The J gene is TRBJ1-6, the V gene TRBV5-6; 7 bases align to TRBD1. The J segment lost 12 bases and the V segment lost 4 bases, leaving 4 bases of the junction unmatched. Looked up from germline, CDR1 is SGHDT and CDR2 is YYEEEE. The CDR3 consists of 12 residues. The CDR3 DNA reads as TGTGCCAGCAGCGCTCCAGGGGGACCCCTCCACTTT. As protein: CASSAPGGPLHF. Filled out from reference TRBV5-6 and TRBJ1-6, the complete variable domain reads DAGVTQSPTHLIKTRGQQVTLRCSPKSGHDTVSWYQQALGQGPQFIFQYYEEEERQRGNFPDRFSGHQFPNYSSELNVNALLLGDSALYLCASSAPGGPLHFGNGTRLTVT.

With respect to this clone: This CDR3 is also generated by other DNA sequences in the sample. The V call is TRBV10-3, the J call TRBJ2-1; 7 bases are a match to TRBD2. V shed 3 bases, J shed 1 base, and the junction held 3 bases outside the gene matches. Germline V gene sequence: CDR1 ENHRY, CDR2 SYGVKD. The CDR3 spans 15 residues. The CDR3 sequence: CAISEGGSSYNEQFF. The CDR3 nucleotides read TGTGCCATCAGTGAAGGCGGGAGTTCCTACAATGAGCAGTTCTTC.

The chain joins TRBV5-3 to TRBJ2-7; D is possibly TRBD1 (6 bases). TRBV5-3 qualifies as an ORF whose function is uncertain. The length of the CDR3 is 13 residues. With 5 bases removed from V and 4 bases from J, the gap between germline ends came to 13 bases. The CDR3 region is CARRVRTDYEQYF. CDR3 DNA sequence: TGTGCCAGAAGAGTTCGGACAGATTACGAGCAGTACTTC.

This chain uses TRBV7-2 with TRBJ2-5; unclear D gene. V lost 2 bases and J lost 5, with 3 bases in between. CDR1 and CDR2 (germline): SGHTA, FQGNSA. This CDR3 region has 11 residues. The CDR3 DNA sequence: TGTGCCAGCAGCTTAACGGAGACCCAGTACTTC. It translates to CASSLTETQYF.

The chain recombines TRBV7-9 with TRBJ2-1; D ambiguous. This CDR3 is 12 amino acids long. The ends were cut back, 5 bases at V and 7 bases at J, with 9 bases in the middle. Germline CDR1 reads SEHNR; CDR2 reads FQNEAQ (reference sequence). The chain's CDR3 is CASSQSANEQFF. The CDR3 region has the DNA TGTGCCAGCAGCCAAAGTGCGAATGAGCAGTTCTTC. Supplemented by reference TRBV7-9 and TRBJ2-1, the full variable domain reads DTGVSQNPRHKITKRGQNVTFRCDPISEHNRLYWYRQTLGQGPEFLTYFQNEAQLEKSRLLSDRFSAERPKGSFSTLEIQRTEQGDSAMYLCASSQSANEQFFGPGTRLTVL.

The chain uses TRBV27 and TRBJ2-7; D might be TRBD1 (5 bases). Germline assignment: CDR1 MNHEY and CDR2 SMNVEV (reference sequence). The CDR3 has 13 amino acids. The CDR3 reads CATAYPGAHEQYF. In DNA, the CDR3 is TGTGCTACAGCTTACCCTGGGGCCCACGAGCAGTACTTC.

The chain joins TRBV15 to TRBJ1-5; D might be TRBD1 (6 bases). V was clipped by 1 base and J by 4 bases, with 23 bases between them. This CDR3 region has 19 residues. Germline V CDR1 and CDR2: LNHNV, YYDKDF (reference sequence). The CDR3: CATSRGQVGNLGGNQPQHF. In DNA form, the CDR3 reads TGTGCCACCAGCAGAGGACAGGTGGGGAACCTGGGGGGAAATCAGCCCCAGCATTTT.

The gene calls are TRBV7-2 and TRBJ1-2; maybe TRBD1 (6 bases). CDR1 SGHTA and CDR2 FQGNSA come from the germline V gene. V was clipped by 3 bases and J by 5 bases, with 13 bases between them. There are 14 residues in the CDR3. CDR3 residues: CASSLMGARYGYTF. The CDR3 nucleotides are TGTGCCAGCAGCTTGATGGGGGCAAGGTATGGCTACACCTTC.